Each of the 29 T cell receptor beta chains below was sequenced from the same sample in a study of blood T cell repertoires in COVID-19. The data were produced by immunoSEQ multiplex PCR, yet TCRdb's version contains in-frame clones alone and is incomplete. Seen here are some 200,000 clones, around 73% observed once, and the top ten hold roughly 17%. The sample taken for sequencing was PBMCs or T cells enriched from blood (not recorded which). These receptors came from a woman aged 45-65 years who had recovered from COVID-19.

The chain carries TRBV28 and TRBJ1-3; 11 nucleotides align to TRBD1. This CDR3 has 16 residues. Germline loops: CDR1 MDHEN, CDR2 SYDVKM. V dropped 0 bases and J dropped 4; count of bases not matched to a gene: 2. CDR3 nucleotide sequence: TGTGCCAGCAGTTTATGGGGACAGGGGGTAGGAAACACCATATATTTT. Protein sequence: CASSLWGQGVGNTIYF.

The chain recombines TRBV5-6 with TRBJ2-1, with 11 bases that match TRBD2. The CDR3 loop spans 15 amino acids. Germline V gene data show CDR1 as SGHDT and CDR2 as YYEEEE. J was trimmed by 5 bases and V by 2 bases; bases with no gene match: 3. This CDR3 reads CASSFRGLADNEQFF. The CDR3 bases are TGTGCCAGCAGCTTTAGGGGACTAGCGGACAATGAGCAGTTCTTC.

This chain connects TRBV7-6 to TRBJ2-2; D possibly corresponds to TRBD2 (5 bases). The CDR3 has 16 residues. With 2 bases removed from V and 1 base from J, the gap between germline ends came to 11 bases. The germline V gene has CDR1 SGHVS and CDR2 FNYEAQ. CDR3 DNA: TGTGCCAGCAGCTTATACTCAGCGGTGAACACCGGGGAGCTGTTTTTT. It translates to CASSLYSAVNTGELFF. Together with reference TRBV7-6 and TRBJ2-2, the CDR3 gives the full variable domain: GAGVSQSPRYKVTKRGQDVALRCDPISGHVSLYWYRQALGQGPEFLTYFNYEAQQDKSGLPNDRFSAERPEGSISTLTIQRTEQRDSAMYRCASSLYSAVNTGELFFGEGSRLTVL.

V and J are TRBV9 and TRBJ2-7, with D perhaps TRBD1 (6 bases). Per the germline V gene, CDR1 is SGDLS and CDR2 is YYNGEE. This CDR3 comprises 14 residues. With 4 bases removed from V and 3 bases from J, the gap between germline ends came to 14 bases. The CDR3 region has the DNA TGTGCCAGCAGCAGACAGGAGACTCTCTACGAGCAGTACTTC. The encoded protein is CASSRQETLYEQYF.

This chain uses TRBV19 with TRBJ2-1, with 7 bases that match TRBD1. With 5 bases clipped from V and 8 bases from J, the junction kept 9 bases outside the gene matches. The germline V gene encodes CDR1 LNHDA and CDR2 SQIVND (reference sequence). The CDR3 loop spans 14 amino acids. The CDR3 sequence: CASSHPFGQDEQFF. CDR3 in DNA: TGTGCCAGTAGTCACCCCTTTGGACAGGATGAGCAGTTCTTC.

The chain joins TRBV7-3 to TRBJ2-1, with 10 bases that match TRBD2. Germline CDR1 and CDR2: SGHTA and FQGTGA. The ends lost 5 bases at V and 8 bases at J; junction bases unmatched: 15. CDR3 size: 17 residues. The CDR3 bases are TGTGCCAGCAGCCCCAGCCTTAGCGGGAGGTTCGGGCATGAGCAGTTCTTC. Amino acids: CASSPSLSGRFGHEQFF.

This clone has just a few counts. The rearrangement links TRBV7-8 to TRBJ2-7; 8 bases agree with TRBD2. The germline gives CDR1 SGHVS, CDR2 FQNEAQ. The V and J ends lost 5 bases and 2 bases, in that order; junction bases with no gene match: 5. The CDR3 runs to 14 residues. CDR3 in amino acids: CASSRVRGAYEQYF. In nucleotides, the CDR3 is TGTGCCAGCAGCCGGGTGCGGGGGGCCTACGAGCAGTACTTC.

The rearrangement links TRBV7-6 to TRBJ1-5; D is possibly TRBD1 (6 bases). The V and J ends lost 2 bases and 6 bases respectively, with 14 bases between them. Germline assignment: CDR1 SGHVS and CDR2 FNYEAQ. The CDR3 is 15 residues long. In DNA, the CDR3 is TGTGCCAGCAGCTTATTGGTGGGGGCAGGTCAGCCCCAGCATTTT. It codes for CASSLLVGAGQPQHF.

The CDR3 reads CASSLTPGEQFF. CDR3 DNA: TGTGCCAGCAGCTTAACCCCGGGGGAGCAGTTCTTC. V gene TRBV7-9 combines with J gene TRBJ2-1, with D possibly matching TRBD2 (5 bases). The CDR3 loop spans 12 amino acids. The germline CDR1 and CDR2 sequences are SEHNR and FQNEAQ (reference sequence). Trimming took 2 bases from V and 10 from J, leaving 9 bases between them.

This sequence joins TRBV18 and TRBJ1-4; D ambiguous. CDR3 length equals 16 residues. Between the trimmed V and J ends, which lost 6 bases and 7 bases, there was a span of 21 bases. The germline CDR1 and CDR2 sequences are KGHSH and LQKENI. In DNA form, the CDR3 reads TGTGCCAGCTCCGCAGGATCCACGGGGATGGGTGAAAAACTGTTTTTT. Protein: CASSAGSTGMGEKLFF.

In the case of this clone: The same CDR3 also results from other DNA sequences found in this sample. The CDR3 here is CASSLTSGRNEQFF. In DNA, the CDR3 is TGTGCCAGCAGCTTAACTAGCGGGAGAAATGAGCAGTTCTTC. This chain joins TRBV7-2 and TRBJ2-1; 11 bases align to TRBD2. The CDR3 length is 14 residues. CDR1 and CDR2 from the germline V gene are SGHTA and FQGNSA. V trimming: 2 bases; J trimming: 7 bases; junction bases outside the gene matches: 1.

The CDR3 nucleotides are TGTGCTAGTGGTTTGGAGGGTAGCGGGCCCACCGGGGAGCAGTTCTTC. Translating gives CASGLEGSGPTGEQFF. J is TRBJ2-1 and V is TRBV12-5; TRBD2 aligns across 7 bases. The V and J ends lost 1 base and 10 bases, in that order; junction bases with no gene match: 13. This CDR3 has 16 residues. Germline V lookup: CDR1 LGHNT, CDR2 FRNRAP.

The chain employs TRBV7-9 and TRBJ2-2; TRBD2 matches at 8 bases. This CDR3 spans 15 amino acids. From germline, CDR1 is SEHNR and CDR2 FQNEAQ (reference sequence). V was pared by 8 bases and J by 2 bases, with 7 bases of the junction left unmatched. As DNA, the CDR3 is TGTGCCAGCCCCCCCGGGACTAGAAACACCGGGGAGCTGTTTTTT. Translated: CASPPGTRNTGELFF.

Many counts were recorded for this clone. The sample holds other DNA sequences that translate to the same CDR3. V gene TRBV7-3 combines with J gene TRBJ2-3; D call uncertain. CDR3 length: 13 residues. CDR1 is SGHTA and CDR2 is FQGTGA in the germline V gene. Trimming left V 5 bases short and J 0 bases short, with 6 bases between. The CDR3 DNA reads TGTGCCAGCAGCCCAACTAGCACAGATACGCAGTATTTT. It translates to CASSPTSTDTQYF.

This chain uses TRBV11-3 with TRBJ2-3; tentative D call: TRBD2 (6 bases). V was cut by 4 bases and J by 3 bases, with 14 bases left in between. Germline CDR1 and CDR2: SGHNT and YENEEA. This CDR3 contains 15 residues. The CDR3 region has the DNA TGTGCCAGCAGCTCCGGAGGGAGTTTGACAGATACGCAGTATTTT. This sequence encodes CASSSGGSLTDTQYF.

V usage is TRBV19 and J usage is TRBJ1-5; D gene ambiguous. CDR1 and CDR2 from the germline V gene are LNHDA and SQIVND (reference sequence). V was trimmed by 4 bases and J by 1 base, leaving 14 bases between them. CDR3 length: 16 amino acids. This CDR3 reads CASSKGVGISNQPQHF. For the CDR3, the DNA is TGTGCCAGTAGTAAGGGTGTCGGGATAAGCAATCAGCCCCAGCATTTT.

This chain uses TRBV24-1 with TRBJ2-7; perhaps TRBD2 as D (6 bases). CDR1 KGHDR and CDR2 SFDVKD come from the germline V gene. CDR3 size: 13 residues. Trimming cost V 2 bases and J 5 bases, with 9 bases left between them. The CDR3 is CATSDWREDEQYF. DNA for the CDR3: TGTGCCACCAGTGATTGGAGGGAAGACGAGCAGTACTTC.

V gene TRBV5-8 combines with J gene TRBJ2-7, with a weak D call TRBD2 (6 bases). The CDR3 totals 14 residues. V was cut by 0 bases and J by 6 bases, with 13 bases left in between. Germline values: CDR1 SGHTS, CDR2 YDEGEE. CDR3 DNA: TGTGCCAGCAGCTTGGCCCCCGGAGGGGTCGAGCAGTACTTC. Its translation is CASSLAPGGVEQYF.

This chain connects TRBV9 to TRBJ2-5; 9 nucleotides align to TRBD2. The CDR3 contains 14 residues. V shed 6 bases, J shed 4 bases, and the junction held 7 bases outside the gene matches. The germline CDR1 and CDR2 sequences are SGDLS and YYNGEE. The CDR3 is CASNAGGGGETQYF. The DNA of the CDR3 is TGTGCCAGCAACGCGGGAGGGGGAGGAGAGACCCAGTACTTC.

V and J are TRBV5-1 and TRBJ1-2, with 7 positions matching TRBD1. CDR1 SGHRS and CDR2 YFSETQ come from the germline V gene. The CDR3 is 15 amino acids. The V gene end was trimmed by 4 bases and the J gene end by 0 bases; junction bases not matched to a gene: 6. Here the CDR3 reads CASSDSGTANYGYTF. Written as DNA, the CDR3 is TGCGCCAGCAGCGATTCCGGGACAGCTAACTATGGCTACACCTTC.

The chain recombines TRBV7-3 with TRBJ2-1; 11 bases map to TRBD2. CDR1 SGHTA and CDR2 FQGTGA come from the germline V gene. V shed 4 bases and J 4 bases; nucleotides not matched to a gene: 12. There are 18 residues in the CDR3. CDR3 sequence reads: CASSSYLIAGGTYNEQFF. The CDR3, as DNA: TGTGCCAGCAGCTCCTACCTCATAGCGGGAGGGACGTACAATGAGCAGTTCTTC.

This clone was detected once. The DNA of the CDR3 is TGTGCCAGCAGTTTATCGGGACAGGGGGCTTGGCAAGAGACCCAGTACTTC. The encoded protein is CASSLSGQGAWQETQYF. The chain is built from TRBV27 and TRBJ2-5; 12 bases align to TRBD1. This CDR3 has 17 amino acids. The germline gives CDR1 MNHEY, CDR2 SMNVEV (reference sequence). Trimming took 0 bases from V and 2 from J; bases not matched to a gene: 4.

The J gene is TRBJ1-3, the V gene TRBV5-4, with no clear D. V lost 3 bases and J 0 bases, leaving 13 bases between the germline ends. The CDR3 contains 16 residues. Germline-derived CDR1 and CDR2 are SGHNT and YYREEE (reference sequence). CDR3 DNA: TGTGCCAGCAGCTCGCGGAGCGGAGACTCTGGAAACACCATATATTTT. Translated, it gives CASSSRSGDSGNTIYF.

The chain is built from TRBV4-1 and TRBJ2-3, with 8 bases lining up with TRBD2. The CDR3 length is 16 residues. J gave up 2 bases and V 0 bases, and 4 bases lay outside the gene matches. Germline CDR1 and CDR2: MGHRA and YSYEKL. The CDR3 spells CASSQEGLGLTDTQYF. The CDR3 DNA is TGCGCCAGCAGCCAAGAGGGACTAGGACTCACAGATACGCAGTATTTT.

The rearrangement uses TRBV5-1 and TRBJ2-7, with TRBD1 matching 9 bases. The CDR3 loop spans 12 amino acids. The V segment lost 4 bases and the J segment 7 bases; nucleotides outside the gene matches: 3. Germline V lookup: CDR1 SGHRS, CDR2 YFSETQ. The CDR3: CASSGTGREQYF. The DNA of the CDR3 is TGCGCCAGCAGCGGGACAGGGAGGGAGCAGTACTTC.

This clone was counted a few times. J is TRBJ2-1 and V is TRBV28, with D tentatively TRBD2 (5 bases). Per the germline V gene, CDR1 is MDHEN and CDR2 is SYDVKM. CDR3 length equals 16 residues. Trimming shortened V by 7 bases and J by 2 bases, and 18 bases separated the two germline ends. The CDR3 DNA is TGTGCCAGCACCCAGTACGGGATGATCCCCTACAATGAGCAGTTCTTC. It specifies CASTQYGMIPYNEQFF. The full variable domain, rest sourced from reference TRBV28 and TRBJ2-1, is DVKVTQSSRYLVKRTGEKVFLECVQDMDHENMFWYRQDPGLGLRLIYFSYDVKMKEKGDIPEGYSVSREKKERFSLILESASTNQTSMYLCASTQYGMIPYNEQFFGPGTRLTVL.

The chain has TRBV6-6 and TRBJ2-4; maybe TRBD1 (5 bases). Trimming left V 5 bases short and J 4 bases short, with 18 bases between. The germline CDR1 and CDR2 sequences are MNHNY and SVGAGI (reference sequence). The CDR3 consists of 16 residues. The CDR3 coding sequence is TGTGCCAGCAGTCTCACCCTGGGGCTCCAAAAAAACATTCAGTACTTC. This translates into CASSLTLGLQKNIQYF.

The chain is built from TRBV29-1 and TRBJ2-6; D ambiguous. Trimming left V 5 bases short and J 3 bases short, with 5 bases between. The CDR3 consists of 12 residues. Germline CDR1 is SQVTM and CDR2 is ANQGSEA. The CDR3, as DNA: TGCAGCGTTTCAAATGGGGCCAACGTCCTGACTTTC. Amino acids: CSVSNGANVLTF.

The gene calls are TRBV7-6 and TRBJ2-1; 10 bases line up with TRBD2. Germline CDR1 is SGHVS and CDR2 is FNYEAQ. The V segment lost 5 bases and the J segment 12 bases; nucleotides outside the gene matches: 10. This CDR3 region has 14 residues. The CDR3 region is CASSISGGRPMQFF. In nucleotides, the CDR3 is TGTGCCAGCAGCATTAGCGGGGGGAGACCAATGCAGTTCTTC.